What follows are 21 T cell receptor beta chains derived from one specimen sequenced in a study of technical replicates of blood from a few donors. Clones were sequenced by immunoSEQ multiplex PCR, and TCRdb holds only the in-frame ones, with some missing. The sample lists 70,000 to 85,000 clones, over 80% occurring once. The sequenced sample was T cells isolated from PBMCs. The receptors derive from a human donor in good health.

This chain uses TRBV19 with TRBJ2-3; weak D call: TRBD1 (5 bases). The CDR3 is made up of 14 amino acids. Germline CDR1 reads LNHDA; CDR2 reads SQIVND (reference sequence). V gave up 5 bases and J gave up 2 bases, with 11 bases separating them. CDR3 coding DNA: TGTGCCAGTAGTCTCAGGGCGATCACAGATACGCAGTATTTT. Amino acids: CASSLRAITDTQYF. The full variable domain, completed using reference TRBV19 and TRBJ2-3, is DGGITQSPKYLFRKEGQNVTLSCEQNLNHDAMYWYRQDPGQGLRLIYYSQIVNDFQKGDIAEGYSVSREKKESFPLTVTSAQKNPTAFYLCASSLRAITDTQYFGPGTRLTVL.

J is TRBJ2-2 and V is TRBV4-1, with D maybe TRBD1 (6 bases). The CDR3 spans 16 residues. The germline V and J ends were trimmed by 0 bases and 3 bases, with 11 bases remaining between them. Germline values: CDR1 MGHRA, CDR2 YSYEKL. CDR3 amino acids: CASSQDPGDYTGELFF. The DNA for the CDR3 is TGCGCCAGCAGCCAAGATCCAGGGGATTACACCGGGGAGCTGTTTTTT.

The J gene is TRBJ2-3, the V gene TRBV5-1, with D perhaps matching TRBD1 (5 bases). Between the trimmed V and J ends, which lost 2 bases and 0 bases, there was a span of 10 bases. The germline V gene has CDR1 SGHRS and CDR2 YFSETQ. This CDR3 region has 15 residues. The CDR3 loop reads CASSFRQTSTDTQYF. CDR3 sequence (DNA): TGCGCCAGCAGCTTTCGACAGACGAGCACAGATACGCAGTATTTT.

The chain joins TRBV25-1 to TRBJ2-5, with 7 bases that match TRBD1. Looked up from germline, CDR1 is MGHDK and CDR2 is SYGVNS. Germline trimming cut 8 bases from V and 2 bases from J; bases unmatched to any gene: 5. The length of the CDR3 is 13 residues. CDR3 DNA sequence: TGTGCCAGCGCCCACAGGGGACAAGAGACCCAGTACTTC. Translated, it gives CASAHRGQETQYF.

With respect to this clone: This same CDR3 is encoded by further DNA sequences in the sample. The V and J genes are TRBV27 and TRBJ2-7; 9 bases align to TRBD1. There are 13 residues in the CDR3. Per the germline V gene, CDR1 is MNHEY and CDR2 is SMNVEV (reference sequence). V shed 0 bases, J shed 6 bases, and the junction held 0 bases outside the gene matches. The CDR3 sequence is CASSLSTGGEQYF. The CDR3 DNA reads as TGTGCCAGCAGTTTATCGACAGGGGGCGAGCAGTACTTC.

The chain carries TRBV9 and TRBJ1-3; tentatively, D is TRBD1 (5 bases). Germline CDR1 reads SGDLS; CDR2 reads YYNGEE. V lost 0 bases to trimming and J lost 3 bases, with 7 bases between them. The CDR3 loop spans 14 amino acids. CDR3 protein: CASSVGTSGNTIYF. CDR3 nucleotides: TGTGCCAGCAGCGTAGGGACAAGTGGAAACACCATATATTTT.

This chain connects TRBV7-2 to TRBJ2-1, with a possible D match to TRBD1 (6 bases). The CDR3 contains 14 residues. The germline V and J ends were trimmed by 2 bases and 8 bases, with 13 bases remaining between them. The V gene's germline CDR1 is SGHTA and CDR2 FQGNSA. CDR3 nucleotides: TGTGCCAGCAGCTTATCGGTCAGGGGCGATGAGCAGTTCTTC. Its translation is CASSLSVRGDEQFF.

This chain connects TRBV29-1 to TRBJ2-7, with 11 nucleotides matching TRBD2. The CDR3 sequence is 13 residues long. Germline-derived CDR1 and CDR2 are SQVTM and ANQGSEA. Losses at the gene ends were 7 bases for V and 6 bases for J; bases not matched to a gene: 8. The CDR3 protein is CSGLLAGGIEQYF. CDR3 DNA: TGCAGCGGTCTATTAGCGGGAGGGATCGAGCAGTACTTC.

A single count supports this clone. V and J are TRBV7-2 and TRBJ2-7; TRBD1 aligns across 9 bases. In germline, CDR1 is SGHTA, CDR2 FQGNSA. The CDR3 length is 17 residues. Trimming removed 5 bases from V and 6 bases from J; junction bases left unmatched: 17. Here the CDR3 DNA reads TGTGCCAGCAGCATGGACAGGGGAGAATTGAGAAGCGGCGAGCAGTACTTC. This gives the protein CASSMDRGELRSGEQYF.

The chain links TRBV19 to TRBJ1-4; tentatively, D is TRBD1 (5 bases). Germline V lookup: CDR1 LNHDA, CDR2 SQIVND (reference sequence). The CDR3 totals 14 residues. Trimming took 7 bases from V and 3 from J, leaving 12 bases between them. The CDR3 loop is CASNKWGANEKLFF. The CDR3 DNA is TGTGCCAGTAATAAGTGGGGGGCTAATGAAAAACTGTTTTTT.

This clone was recorded only once. This sequence joins TRBV5-1 and TRBJ2-3; D unresolved. The germline V gene encodes CDR1 SGHRS and CDR2 YFSETQ. The CDR3 runs to 15 residues. The ends were cut back, 0 bases at V and 1 base at J, with 9 bases in the middle. CDR3 amino acids: CASSLASPRTDTQYF. The CDR3, as DNA: TGCGCCAGCAGCTTGGCGTCTCCTCGCACAGATACGCAGTATTTT.

This sequence joins TRBV7-9 and TRBJ2-7; the D gene is possibly TRBD2 (6 bases). V lost 1 base and J 3 bases, leaving 19 bases between the germline ends. This CDR3 region has 17 residues. Germline CDR1 is SEHNR and CDR2 is FQNEAQ (reference sequence). Here the CDR3 reads CASSLGAGIGRYYEQYF. CDR3 bases: TGTGCCAGCAGCTTAGGGGCGGGGATCGGGAGATACTACGAGCAGTACTTC.

CDR3 bases: TGTGCCAGCAGCGCGGGACAGGGGGACTTTATGAACACTGAAGCTTTCTTT. Translating gives CASSAGQGDFMNTEAFF. The chain employs TRBV11-3 and TRBJ1-1; TRBD1 aligns across 11 bases. Germline values: CDR1 SGHNT, CDR2 YENEEA. The CDR3 has 17 residues. The V gene end was trimmed by 5 bases and the J gene end by 0 bases; junction bases not matched to a gene: 8.

The CDR3 nucleotides are TGTGCCAGCGGGGGACAGGGTAAGTTCTCCGGGGAGCTGTTTTTT. As protein: CASGGQGKFSGELFF. V and J are TRBV6-5 and TRBJ2-2; TRBD1 matches at 9 bases. In germline, CDR1 is MNHEY, CDR2 SVGAGI. V was pared by 8 bases and J by 6 bases, with 10 bases of the junction left unmatched. CDR3 size: 15 residues.

The CDR3 DNA reads TGTGCCAGCAGCCAAACAGGGATCTACGAGCAGTACTTC. Amino acid sequence: CASSQTGIYEQYF. This sequence joins TRBV7-9 and TRBJ2-7; tentatively, D is TRBD1 (6 bases). The germline CDR1 and CDR2 sequences are SEHNR and FQNEAQ (reference sequence). The CDR3 spans 13 residues. The V gene lost 5 bases and the J gene lost 3 bases, with 11 bases spanning the gap. Using reference TRBV7-9 and TRBJ2-7 for the parts outside the CDR3, the full variable domain is DTGVSQNPRHKITKRGQNVTFRCDPISEHNRLYWYRQTLGQGPEFLTYFQNEAQLEKSRLLSDRFSAERPKGSFSTLEIQRTEQGDSAMYLCASSQTGIYEQYFGPGTRLTVT.

The chain uses TRBV6-5 and TRBJ1-1, with a tentative D call TRBD1 (6 bases). The CDR3 consists of 11 residues. The germline V gene encodes CDR1 MNHEY and CDR2 SVGAGI. Trimming removed 6 bases at V and 10 bases at J, with 12 bases between. CDR3 sequence reads: CASSSRGGAFF. In DNA, the CDR3 is TGTGCCAGCAGCTCAAGGGGGGGAGCTTTCTTT.

The V call is TRBV11-3, the J call TRBJ1-1; 9 bases align to TRBD1. From germline, CDR1 is SGHNT and CDR2 YENEEA. V shed 7 bases and J 7 bases; nucleotides not matched to a gene: 4. The CDR3 covers 12 residues. Here the CDR3 DNA reads TGTGCCAGCATCCTGGACAGGGGTGAAGCTTTCTTT. Protein: CASILDRGEAFF.

This clone has a handful of counts. The CDR3 DNA follows: TGCGCCAGCAGACCCACCGGGACAGGGTATTCCTACGAGCAGTACTTC. Translating gives CASRPTGTGYSYEQYF. This chain joins TRBV5-1 and TRBJ2-7; 9 bases are a match to TRBD1. CDR3 length equals 16 residues. With V trimmed by 5 bases and J by 1 base, 10 bases remained unmatched. Germline CDR1 SGHRS, CDR2 YFSETQ.

The V and J genes are TRBV18 and TRBJ2-7; D is possibly TRBD1 (5 bases). V shed 3 bases and J shed 3 bases, with 12 bases lying between them. The germline V gene encodes CDR1 KGHSH and CDR2 LQKENI. This CDR3 has 14 residues. The CDR3 DNA reads as TGTGCCAGCTCACCCGGACACGACAACTACGAGCAGTACTTC. This gives the protein CASSPGHDNYEQYF.

This chain links TRBV5-6 with TRBJ1-1; tentatively, D is TRBD1 (6 bases). The CDR3 sequence is 14 residues long. Looked up from germline, CDR1 is SGHDT and CDR2 is YYEEEE. V was trimmed by 1 base and J by 5 bases, leaving 12 bases between them. This CDR3 reads CASSLYRVDTEAFF. The CDR3 nucleotides are TGTGCCAGCAGCTTGTACAGGGTCGATACTGAAGCTTTCTTT. Complete variable domain (other parts from reference TRBV5-6 and TRBJ1-1): DAGVTQSPTHLIKTRGQQVTLRCSPKSGHDTVSWYQQALGQGPQFIFQYYEEEERQRGNFPDRFSGHQFPNYSSELNVNALLLGDSALYLCASSLYRVDTEAFFGQGTRLTVV.

This clone appeared a few times. The genes are TRBV30 and TRBJ1-1; no reliable D call. Trimming took off 0 bases at V and 3 bases at J, with 8 bases between the two ends. Germline assignment: CDR1 GTSNPN and CDR2 SVGIG (reference sequence). The CDR3 has 13 residues. This CDR3 reads CAWSVTGYTEAFF. CDR3 in DNA: TGTGCCTGGAGTGTAACGGGGTACACTGAAGCTTTCTTT.